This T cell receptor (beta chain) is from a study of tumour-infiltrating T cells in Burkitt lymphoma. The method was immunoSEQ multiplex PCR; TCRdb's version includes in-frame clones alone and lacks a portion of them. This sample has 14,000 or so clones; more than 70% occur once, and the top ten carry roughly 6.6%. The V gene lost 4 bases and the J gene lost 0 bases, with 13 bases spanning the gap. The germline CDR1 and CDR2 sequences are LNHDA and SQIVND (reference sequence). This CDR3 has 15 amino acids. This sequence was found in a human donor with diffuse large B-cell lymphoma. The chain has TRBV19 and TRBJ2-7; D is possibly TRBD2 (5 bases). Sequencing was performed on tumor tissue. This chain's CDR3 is CASSTSGGFSYEQYF. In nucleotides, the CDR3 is TGTGCCAGTAGTACCTCTGGCGGGTTCTCCTACGAGCAGTACTTC.